This T cell receptor (beta chain) originates from a study of blood T cell repertoires in COVID-19. In the study overall: T cells, B-cell-depleted T cells, or PBMCs supplied cDNA or gDNA.

The CDR3 covers 14 residues. Trimming cost V 5 bases and J 0 bases, with 12 bases left between them. Germline CDR1 reads SGHNT; CDR2 reads YYREEE (reference sequence). Original analysis: Scientists estimated how many nucleated cells there were by amplifying reference gene primers. The table came from immunoSEQ multiplex PCR; TCRdb's copy has only in-frame clones and leaves some out. The V and J calls and clone size come from that table; D and trimming were worked out from the DNA. The top ten hold 4% to 5% of the sample, which has a few hundred thousand clones, about 88% seen once. The chain links TRBV5-4 to TRBJ2-7, with D perhaps matching TRBD2 (6 bases). This TCR came from a woman aged 40 to 50 who had recovered from COVID-19. What was sequenced was peripheral blood. The CDR3 sequence: CASRRGGVSYEQYF. The CDR3, as DNA: TGTGCCAGCAGACGTGGAGGGGTCTCCTACGAGCAGTACTTC.